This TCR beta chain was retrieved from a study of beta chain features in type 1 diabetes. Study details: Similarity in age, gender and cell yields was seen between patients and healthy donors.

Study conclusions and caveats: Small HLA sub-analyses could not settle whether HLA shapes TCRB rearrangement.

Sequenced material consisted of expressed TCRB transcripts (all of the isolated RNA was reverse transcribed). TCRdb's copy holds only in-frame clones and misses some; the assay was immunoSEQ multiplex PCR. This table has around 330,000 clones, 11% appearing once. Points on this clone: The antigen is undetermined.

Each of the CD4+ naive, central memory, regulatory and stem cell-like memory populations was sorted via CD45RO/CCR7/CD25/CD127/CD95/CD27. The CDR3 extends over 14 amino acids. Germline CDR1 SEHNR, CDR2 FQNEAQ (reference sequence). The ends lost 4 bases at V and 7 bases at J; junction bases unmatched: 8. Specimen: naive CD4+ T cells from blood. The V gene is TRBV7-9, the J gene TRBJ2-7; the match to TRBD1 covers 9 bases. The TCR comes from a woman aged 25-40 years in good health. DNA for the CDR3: TGTGCCAGCAGCTCAAGGACAGGGGCCTTGGAGCAGTACTTC. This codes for CASSSRTGALEQYF.